This TCR beta chain comes out of a study of T cell responses to AZD1222 COVID-19 vaccine. Germline V gene sequence: CDR1 SGHDN, CDR2 FVKESK. After removal of 3 bases from V and 0 bases from J, the junction contained 4 bases not matched to a gene. The CDR3 sequence is 17 residues long. The repertoire was sequenced with immunoSEQ multiplex PCR; TCRdb's copy has only in-frame clones and lacks some. The table records approximately 150,000 clones, roughly nine tenths of them present only once. The receptor was isolated from an adult who received the AZD1222 COVID-19 vaccine. Sequencing used peripheral blood, obtained 28 days after the second AZD1222 dose. V and J are TRBV14 and TRBJ2-7, with TRBD2 identical over 14 bases. This CDR3 reads CASSQGLAGEISYEQYF. CDR3 nucleotides: TGTGCCAGCAGCCAGGGACTAGCGGGAGAGATCTCCTACGAGCAGTACTTC.